This is a list of T cell receptor beta chains from one sample in a study of OX40 agonist ivuxolimab in advanced cancers. Measured with immunoSEQ multiplex PCR; TCRdb has only the in-frame clones, and not every one. Among roughly 50,000 clones listed, 80% to 95% were seen once. The sequencing here drew on CD4+ or CD8+ T cells sorted from blood, taken in a trial of the OX40 agonist ivuxolimab. All receptors come from an adult with an advanced solid tumor such as melanoma, head and neck, liver or kidney cancer. The conserved cysteine and the conserved F or W are not part of the CDR3 here. Fields, in order: J gene, V gene, CDR3 protein.

J gene: TRBJ1-2; V gene: TRBV28; CDR3 protein: ASSFGTANYGYT
J gene: TRBJ2-7; V gene: TRBV7-3; CDR3 protein: ASSFDRPSYEQY
J gene: TRBJ2-7; V gene: TRBV14; CDR3 protein: ASSQDQGNEQY
J gene: TRBJ2-1; V gene: TRBV27; CDR3 protein: ASSPLLAFPYNEQF
J gene: TRBJ2-7; V gene: TRBV4-1; CDR3 protein: ASSQTLTYLSYEQY
J gene: TRBJ2-7; V gene: TRBV27; CDR3 protein: ASSLAPRRAEEQY
J gene: TRBJ2-2; V gene: TRBV4-3; CDR3 protein: ARRARESNTGELF
J gene: TRBJ2-7; V gene: TRBV2; CDR3 protein: ASKAREFGTRYEQY
J gene: TRBJ2-7; V gene: TRBV6-1; CDR3 protein: ASSRGQGYYEQY
J gene: TRBJ2-2; V gene: TRBV28; CDR3 protein: ASSFREVQGTGELF
J gene: TRBJ1-1; V gene: TRBV27; CDR3 protein: ASSSHDQNTEAF
J gene: TRBJ1-2; V gene: TRBV30; CDR3 protein: AWSIGQGDGYT
J gene: TRBJ2-7; V gene: TRBV6-5; CDR3 protein: ASSPTGSTYEQY
J gene: TRBJ1-5; V gene: TRBV4-3; CDR3 protein: ASSPAAGDWQPQH
J gene: TRBJ2-1; V gene: TRBV14; CDR3 protein: ASSQVAGREF
J gene: TRBJ1-5; V gene: TRBV5-5; CDR3 protein: ASSLAGAGEGQPQH
J gene: TRBJ1-3; V gene: TRBV6-1; CDR3 protein: ASRLDGNSGNTIY
J gene: TRBJ2-3; V gene: TRBV9; CDR3 protein: ASSARAGTGYTDTQY
J gene: TRBJ2-1; V gene: TRBV7-9; CDR3 protein: ASSFASGKDNEQF
J gene: TRBJ2-1; V gene: TRBV7-9; CDR3 protein: ASSLGRRGGRSEQF
J gene: TRBJ2-7; V gene: TRBV7-8; CDR3 protein: ASSYLLGGEEQY
J gene: TRBJ2-2; V gene: TRBV4-3; CDR3 protein: ASSQNTGELF
J gene: TRBJ2-7; V gene: TRBV28; CDR3 protein: ASGAAAYEQY
J gene: TRBJ1-3; V gene: TRBV29-1; CDR3 protein: SVEDLGGLGNTIY
J gene: TRBJ1-2; V gene: TRBV28; CDR3 protein: ASSLRTGIDGYT
J gene: TRBJ1-1; V gene: TRBV19; CDR3 protein: ASSMEGMGTEAF
J gene: TRBJ2-2; V gene: TRBV15; CDR3 protein: ATSRDVGTANTGELF
J gene: TRBJ1-1; V gene: TRBV2; CDR3 protein: ASSPTGGPTEAF
J gene: TRBJ2-5; V gene: TRBV5-4; CDR3 protein: ASSLVEWDQETQY
J gene: TRBJ2-1; V gene: TRBV7-9; CDR3 protein: ASSSIGGLAVLNEQF
J gene: TRBJ1-1; V gene: TRBV28; CDR3 protein: ASSLYKNTEAF
J gene: TRBJ2-1; V gene: TRBV7-9; CDR3 protein: ASRAGPDNEQF
J gene: TRBJ2-7; V gene: TRBV4-2; CDR3 protein: ASSMQPGETYEQY
J gene: TRBJ2-3; V gene: TRBV6-5; CDR3 protein: ASSFERVTDTQY
J gene: TRBJ2-7; V gene: TRBV5-4; CDR3 protein: ASSLMAPGAVYEQY
J gene: TRBJ2-1; V gene: TRBV6-4; CDR3 protein: ASSATPSGGYNEQF
J gene: TRBJ2-7; V gene: TRBV7-9; CDR3 protein: ASSSWTGDEQY
J gene: TRBJ2-7; V gene: TRBV7-8; CDR3 protein: ASSLRLANEQY
J gene: TRBJ1-4; V gene: TRBV4-1; CDR3 protein: ASSQVSWPGQYNEKLF